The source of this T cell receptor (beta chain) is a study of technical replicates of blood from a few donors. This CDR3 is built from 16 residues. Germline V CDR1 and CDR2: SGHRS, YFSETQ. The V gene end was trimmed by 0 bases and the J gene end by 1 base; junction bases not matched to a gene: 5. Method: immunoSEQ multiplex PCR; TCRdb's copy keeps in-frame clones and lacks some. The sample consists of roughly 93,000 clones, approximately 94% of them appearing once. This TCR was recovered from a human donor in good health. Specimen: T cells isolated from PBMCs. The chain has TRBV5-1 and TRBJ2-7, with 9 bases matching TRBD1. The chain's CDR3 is CASSLGAGTGSYEQYF. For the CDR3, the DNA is TGCGCCAGCAGCTTGGGAGCCGGGACAGGGTCCTACGAGCAGTACTTC.